Below are 16 T cell receptor beta chains sequenced from a single sample in a study of T cells in Graves' hyperthyroidism and ophthalmopathy. Amplification of TCR beta CDR3 regions was performed using RNA transcripts as template. HTBI primers were employed in a first-round RT-PCR of the TCR CDR3. TCRdb processed the multiplex PCR reads anew with MiXCR; each CDR3 protein has one entry. This sample has over 400,000 distinct CDR3 sequences, with roughly 14% found just once. Sequencing was done on a sample of blood. These receptors were obtained from a man in his late teens or twenties with Graves' ophthalmopathy.

In this sample, this clonotype turned up many times. This sequence joins TRBV3-1 and TRBJ1-2; D is ambiguous. Germline V CDR1 and CDR2: LGHDT, YNNKEL (reference sequence). The CDR3 covers 15 residues. V gave up 1 base and J gave up 8 bases, with 17 bases separating them. The CDR3 nucleotides are TGTGCCAGCAGCCAAGGAGTCTCTTCGGCATTCGGCTACACCTTC. It specifies CASSQGVSSAFGYTF.

This clonotype was recorded at least ten times. V gene TRBV7-2 combines with J gene TRBJ2-5, with D unclear. The CDR3 contains 11 residues. V was clipped by 1 base and J by 7 bases, with 4 bases between them. Germline CDR1 and CDR2: SGHTA and FQGNSA. CDR3 coding DNA: TGTGCCAGCAGCTTAGGTTGGACCCAGTACTTC. Protein: CASSLGWTQYF.

This clonotype has ten or more counts. V gene TRBV20-1 combines with J gene TRBJ2-5; 14 positions agree with TRBD2. Germline CDR1 reads DFQATT; CDR2 reads SNEGSKA (reference sequence). J was trimmed by 5 bases and V by 5 bases; bases with no gene match: 4. This CDR3 is 14 amino acids long. CDR3 sequence: CSARGLAGVETQYF. CDR3 bases: TGCAGTGCTCGGGGACTAGCGGGGGTCGAGACCCAGTACTTC.

This clonotype was counted once. The chain combines TRBV27 with TRBJ2-1; D is tentatively TRBD1 or TRBD2 (5 bases each). This CDR3 contains 13 residues. Germline-derived CDR1 and CDR2 are MNHEY and SMNVEV (reference sequence). With 6 bases removed from V and 7 bases from J, the gap between germline ends came to 13 bases. The CDR3 here is CASRSWGWNEQFF. The CDR3 nucleotides are TGTGCCAGCAGAAGCTGGGGGTGGAATGAGCAGTTCTTC.

A few counts support this clonotype. The gene calls are TRBV6-7 and TRBJ1-1; D is possibly TRBD1 (6 bases). TRBV6-7 carries the ORF label, with uncertain function. The V gene lost 2 bases and the J gene lost 6 bases, with 16 bases spanning the gap. The CDR3 has 15 residues. CDR3 loop: CASSYAGGDYPEAFF. CDR3 sequence (DNA): TGTGCCAGCAGTTACGCGGGGGGCGATTATCCTGAAGCTTTCTTT.

This clonotype has a count of ten or more. The V gene is TRBV27, the J gene TRBJ1-1, with D possibly TRBD1 on 5 matching bases. This CDR3 is 13 amino acids long. Trimming cost V 4 bases and J 4 bases, with 10 bases left between them. In germline, CDR1 is MNHEY, CDR2 SMNVEV (reference sequence). The CDR3 bases are TGTGCCAGCAGTTCAGGGCGGGGCACTGAAGCTTTCTTT. Amino acids: CASSSGRGTEAFF.

This clonotype was detected many times. The chain links TRBV29-1 to TRBJ2-1; 8 nucleotides agree with TRBD2. The V segment lost 5 bases and the J segment 0 bases; nucleotides outside the gene matches: 6. CDR1 and CDR2 (germline): SQVTM, ANQGSEA. This CDR3 has 15 residues. Here the CDR3 DNA reads TGCAGCGTTTTGAGCGGGAGCAACTCCTACAATGAGCAGTTCTTC. Its translation: CSVLSGSNSYNEQFF.

This clonotype was detected many times. This sequence joins TRBV5-1 and TRBJ2-7, with a tentative D call TRBD2 (6 bases). The CDR3 totals 14 residues. CDR1 SGHRS and CDR2 YFSETQ come from the germline V gene. Deletions cut 2 bases from V and 3 bases from J, with 12 bases between. CDR3 bases: TGCGCCAGCAGCTTACGGGGGTGGCTCTACGAGCAGTACTTC. Protein sequence: CASSLRGWLYEQYF.

This clonotype was picked up many times. The chain combines TRBV30 with TRBJ2-3, with 8 bases aligning to TRBD2. The CDR3 spans 14 residues. V lost 7 bases, J lost 0 bases, and 6 bases stayed unmatched. Germline V gene data show CDR1 as GTSNPN and CDR2 as SVGIG (reference sequence). In DNA, the CDR3 is TGTGCCTCCGTCACTAGCGGAAGCACAGATACGCAGTATTTT. It codes for CASVTSGSTDTQYF.

This clonotype was found many times. The CDR3 region has the DNA TGTGCCAGCAGCTTAGGGACAGACACAGATACGCAGTATTTT. Amino acids: CASSLGTDTDTQYF. The rearrangement uses TRBV7-9 and TRBJ2-3; D is perhaps TRBD1 (6 bases). The CDR3 consists of 14 residues. The ends were cut back, 1 base at V and 2 bases at J, with 7 bases in the middle. CDR1 is SEHNR and CDR2 is FQNEAQ in the germline V gene (reference sequence).

This clonotype was seen ten or more times. The chain uses TRBV6-1 and TRBJ1-6; D gene unclear. The V end was cut by 6 bases, the J end by 4 bases, with 13 bases between. CDR1 is MNHNS and CDR2 is SASEGT in the germline V gene. The CDR3 totals 15 residues. CDR3 in DNA: TGTGCCAGCAGCTACGATTCCGAATATAATTCACCCCTCCACTTT. Its protein product is CASSYDSEYNSPLHF.

The table lists this clonotype with many counts. The genes are TRBV11-2 and TRBJ1-1; 9 positions match TRBD1. Germline lookup yields CDR1 SGHAT and CDR2 FQNNGV. The V gene end was trimmed by 1 base and the J gene end by 4 bases; junction bases not matched to a gene: 4. The CDR3 runs to 15 residues. CDR3 sequence reads: CASSLGTGVGTEAFF. CDR3 coding DNA: TGTGCCAGCAGCTTAGGGACAGGGGTAGGCACTGAAGCTTTCTTT.

The CDR3 DNA reads TGTGCCAGTAGTATAGGTCCTCTGCCAGGGATGGCTGAAGCTTTCTTT. This sequence encodes CASSIGPLPGMAEAFF. V and J are TRBV19 and TRBJ1-1; TRBD1 is a possible D gene (5 bases). This CDR3 comprises 16 residues. Germline V gene lookup returns CDR1 LNHDA and CDR2 SQIVND (reference sequence). Trimming shortened V by 1 base and J by 6 bases, and 18 bases separated the two germline ends. Based on the CDR3 plus reference TRBV19 and TRBJ1-1, the full variable domain is DGGITQSPKYLFRKEGQNVTLSCEQNLNHDAMYWYRQDPGQGLRLIYYSQIVNDFQKGDIAEGYSVSREKKESFPLTVTSAQKNPTAFYLCASSIGPLPGMAEAFFGQGTRLTVV.

This clonotype was observed many times. The CDR3 bases are TGTGCCAGCGAGACAGCTAGCACAGATACGCAGTATTTT. Translating it yields CASETASTDTQYF. The J gene is TRBJ2-3, the V gene TRBV7-9; D perhaps matches TRBD1 (5 bases). The CDR3 runs to 13 residues. Deletions cut 8 bases from V and 0 bases from J, with 9 bases between. Germline assignment: CDR1 SEHNR and CDR2 FQNEAQ (reference sequence).

This clonotype was recorded at least ten times. V and J are TRBV5-1 and TRBJ2-1; 10 nucleotides align to TRBD2. After removal of 7 bases from V and 5 bases from J, the junction contained 9 bases not matched to a gene. The CDR3 is 15 amino acids. The V gene's germline CDR1 is SGHRS and CDR2 YFSETQ. CDR3 sequence reads: CASHSTSGNHNEQFF. The CDR3 DNA is TGCGCCAGCCACTCCACTAGCGGGAACCACAATGAGCAGTTCTTC.

This clonotype has a count of ten or more. The chain joins TRBV7-8 to TRBJ2-1, with D possibly being TRBD2 (5 bases). V lost 5 bases and J lost 3, with 14 bases in between. The CDR3 has 15 residues. Looked up from germline, CDR1 is SGHVS and CDR2 is FQNEAQ. The CDR3 region is CASSLELAGYNEQFF. DNA for the CDR3: TGTGCCAGCAGCCTTGAGCTAGCTGGCTACAATGAGCAGTTCTTC.